The clone carrying this TCR beta chain was seen repeatedly, ten times or more. Antigen unknown. The authors built TCR beta libraries using iRepertoire HTBI primers and Arm-PCR of CDR3 regions. A single record per CDR3 protein comes from TCRdb applying MiXCR to the multiplex PCR reads. The sample carries 400,000 to 500,000 distinct CDR3 sequences, 20% to 25% recorded once. This sample is drawn from a study of regulatory T cells in long-lasting Graves disease. The CDR3 runs 16 residues. J lost 6 bases, V lost 3 bases, and 8 bases had no gene match. Germline values: CDR1 MDHEN, CDR2 SYDVKM. Broader study findings: There were preferences for TRBV28, TRBJ1-2 and TRBJ2-5 in persistent disease.

Indicated time point: persistent/refractory GD, antithyroid drugs over 5 years with positive TRAb. The TCR library was made from RNA that had been extracted from PBMCs in TRIzol. The sequence came from a female donor with Graves disease. Sequencing used peripheral blood mononuclear cells (PBMCs), obtained when the disease was refractory, from a patient treated with antithyroid drugs. The J gene is TRBJ1-5, the V gene TRBV28; 10 bases are shared with TRBD1. The CDR3 protein is CASSLTGTGAFQPQHF. CDR3 bases: TGTGCCAGCAGTTTGACCGGGACAGGGGCATTTCAGCCCCAGCATTTT.